This T cell receptor (beta chain) originates from a study of blood T cell repertoires in COVID-19. In the study overall: Acute-phase and convalescent COVID-19 samples originated in the United States, Italy and Spain. In each case, the material was cDNA or gDNA derived from T cells, B-cell-depleted T cells, or PBMCs.

In the source study's methods: Amplifying reference gene primers gave estimates of nucleated cell counts. Some clones are missing from TCRdb's copy, which holds only in-frame ones; the method was immunoSEQ multiplex PCR. The V and J calls and the clone size are those of that table, but D and trimming were determined from the DNA. Of under 250,000 clones listed, approximately 90% are singletons. On this clone: This sample includes further DNA sequences coding for the same CDR3.

CDR3 length: 13 residues. V lost 3 bases to trimming and J lost 3 bases, with 8 bases between them. CDR1 and CDR2 (germline): MNHEY, SMNVEV (reference sequence). The specimen was peripheral blood. The TCR comes from a middle-aged woman with acute or convalescent COVID-19. The chain uses TRBV27 and TRBJ1-1; maybe TRBD1 (5 bases). The CDR3 DNA sequence: TGTGCCAGCAGTTTGGGAGGGGACACTGAAGCTTTCTTT. Encoded protein: CASSLGGDTEAFF.